Listed here are 3 T cell receptor beta chains from one sample, sequenced in a study of graft-versus-host responses after intestinal transplantation. These receptors have no identified antigens. Data came from immunoSEQ multiplex PCR; TCRdb stores just in-frame clones and leaves some out. The sample gives tens of thousands of clones, roughly 91% of which show up once; over 0.095% is in the top ten. The sample here was unstimulated CD4+ T cells sorted from spleen or lymph node cells, taken before intestinal transplant. These receptors were collected from a human donor who received an intestinal transplant.

The chain joins TRBV18 to TRBJ1-1; D gene unclear. Germline V gene sequence: CDR1 KGHSH, CDR2 LQKENI. V was trimmed by 4 bases and J by 3 bases, leaving 15 bases between them. There are 15 residues in the CDR3. Here the CDR3 reads CASSRDGIEDTEAFF. The DNA for the CDR3 is TGTGCCAGCTCACGAGACGGGATTGAGGACACTGAAGCTTTCTTT.

This sequence joins TRBV6-5 and TRBJ2-5, with D perhaps matching TRBD1 (5 bases). This CDR3 spans 13 amino acids. V lost 6 bases to trimming and J lost 5 bases, with 13 bases between them. The germline CDR1 and CDR2 sequences are MNHEY and SVGAGI. The CDR3 coding sequence is TGTGCCAGCAGATCGGACATTGGGGAGACCCAGTACTTC. It translates to CASRSDIGETQYF.

V is TRBV7-8 and J is TRBJ2-3; 11 positions match TRBD2. This CDR3 has 16 residues. Germline values: CDR1 SGHVS, CDR2 FQNEAQ. V shed 3 bases and J 4 bases; nucleotides not matched to a gene: 6. The DNA of the CDR3 is TGTGCCAGCAGCTTGGGCAATAGCGGGGGGGCAGATACGCAGTATTTT. This codes for CASSLGNSGGADTQYF.